The T cell receptor (beta chain) described here comes from a study of blood T cells in healthy people across ages. Study results and caveats: Aged donors had fewer naive CD4+ cells and lower diversity than long-lived donors.

The CDR3 consists of 19 residues. V lost 0 bases and J lost 0; bases outside the gene matches: 11. Germline CDR1 is SGHTA and CDR2 is FQGNSA. Per-sample yields of isolated PBMCs were at least 7 million. Through a sample-barcoded 5' primer and a J-beta primer mix, a second PCR was run for roughly 7 to 11 cycles. The template-switch adaptor was a 5' adaptor with 12 random nucleotides. It tagged each cDNA molecule. MiXCR, run by TCRdb on the 5' RACE reads, gives a single entry per CDR3 protein. The sample consists of about 760,000 distinct CDR3 sequences, roughly three fifths of them appearing once. Regarding this clonotype: Its specificity is not known.

Sample: blood. The receptor was derived from a man aged 35 to 55 in good health. The chain has TRBV7-2 and TRBJ2-7; TRBD2 matches at 10 bases. CDR3 DNA: TGTGCCAGCAGCTTAGCTTCAACCCCTCTAGCGGGAGCCTCCTACGAGCAGTACTTC. Its protein product is CASSLASTPLAGASYEQYF. The whole variable domain, filled in from reference TRBV7-2 and TRBJ2-7, reads GAGVSQSPSNKVTEKGKDVELRCDPISGHTALYWYRQSLGQGLEFLIYFQGNSAPDKSGLPSDRFSAERTGGSVSTLTIQRTQQEDSAVYLCASSLASTPLAGASYEQYFGPGTRLTVT.